This T cell receptor beta chain appears in the sequencing data of a study of CXCR3-negative and CXCR3-positive naive CD8 T cells (dated by TCRdb to the late 2010s). About the study as a whole: Approximately 130 million TRB reads were obtained in total, roughly 1.5 +/- 0.3 million reads per library. For the TRBV-TRBJ cluster analysis, the naive subsets came from about 5 donors, while the memory cells came from 3 donors. Diversity and physicochemical repertoire analyses were performed on around ten donors pooled from two independent experiments.

What the study reported, not specific to this receptor: Freshly isolated PBMCs were used for most assays because CXCR3 expression went down partially after cryopreservation. TRB CDR3s from CXCR3-positive naive cells showed higher hydrophobicity (lower Kidera factor 4), lower energy, and higher strength and volume indices than CXCR3-negative naive cells. Because surface CD5, which has been linked to self-reactivity in mice, was comparable between naive subsets, TCR interaction strength was also inferred from TRB CDR3 physicochemical properties. TRBV-TRBJ usage was similar between naive CXCR3-negative and CXCR3-positive cells from the same donor, while memory cells showed distinct patterns. Repertoire diversity was comparably high in both naive subsets but much lower in memory CD8+ T cells.

From its cysteine to its phenylalanine, the CDR3 spans 14 amino acids. The DNA sequence is not available. Looking up the germline V gene yields CDR1 SGHRS and CDR2 YFSETQ. Each CD8+ T cell subset was flow-sorted in triplicate, and 300,000 cells per subset were placed directly into RLT lysis buffer. Naive CD8+ T cells were defined stringently as CD45RO-CCR7+CD27+CD95- to exclude memory contaminants. Peripheral blood mononuclear cells were isolated from buffy coats by standard density gradient centrifugation. Naive CXCR3-negative and CXCR3-positive CD8+ T cells were flow-sorted using a FACSAria III. An RNeasy Mini Kit was used to extract total RNA from the sorted cells. Sequenced using a NextSeq 550. The Human TCR Profiling Kit (MiLaboratory) was used to prepare UMI-labeled 5' RACE TRB cDNA libraries. The full amount of extracted RNA was used for cDNA synthesis, and the full amount of resulting cDNA was used for PCR amplification. Libraries were prepared in parallel using an identical number of PCR cycles. Per the authors' processing: MIGEC and MiXCR extracted about 53,000 +/- 10,000 unique UMI-labeled TRB cDNA molecules per library, requiring at least two reads per UMI. On average, each library contained 40,000 +/- 10,000 functional in-frame TRB CDR3 nucleotide clonotypes without stop codons. Diversity metrics, including normalized Shannon-Wiener and Chao1, were computed in VDJtools after downsampling to 5000 UMI-labeled TRB molecules per sample. For the central five CDR3 residues, VDJtools calculated physicochemical properties weighted by clonotype size, namely interaction energy, strength, volume and Kidera factor 4. After the reads were reprocessed by TCRdb, one entry was made per CDR3 protein sequence, with no DNA. These V and J calls derive from TCRdb rather than the authors' analysis. The data table for this sample lists more than 7,500 distinct CDR3 sequences. The biggest ten clones account for less than 1.5% of the sample.

Concerning this clonotype: There is no known antigen for this receptor.

The sequence links TRBV5-1 to TRBJ1-1; as DNA is missing, the TRBD1 call by TCRdb cannot be tested. The specimen sequenced was naive CXCR3- CD8+ T cells from blood. What this sample's cell subset or site label stands for: CD45RO-CCR7+CD27+CD95- naive CD8+ T cells lacking CXCR3 (TNR3-). The sequence derives from a human donor in good health. Some clones in this sample may be carry-over from other donors' samples. The CDR3 is CASSSTGGNTEAFF.